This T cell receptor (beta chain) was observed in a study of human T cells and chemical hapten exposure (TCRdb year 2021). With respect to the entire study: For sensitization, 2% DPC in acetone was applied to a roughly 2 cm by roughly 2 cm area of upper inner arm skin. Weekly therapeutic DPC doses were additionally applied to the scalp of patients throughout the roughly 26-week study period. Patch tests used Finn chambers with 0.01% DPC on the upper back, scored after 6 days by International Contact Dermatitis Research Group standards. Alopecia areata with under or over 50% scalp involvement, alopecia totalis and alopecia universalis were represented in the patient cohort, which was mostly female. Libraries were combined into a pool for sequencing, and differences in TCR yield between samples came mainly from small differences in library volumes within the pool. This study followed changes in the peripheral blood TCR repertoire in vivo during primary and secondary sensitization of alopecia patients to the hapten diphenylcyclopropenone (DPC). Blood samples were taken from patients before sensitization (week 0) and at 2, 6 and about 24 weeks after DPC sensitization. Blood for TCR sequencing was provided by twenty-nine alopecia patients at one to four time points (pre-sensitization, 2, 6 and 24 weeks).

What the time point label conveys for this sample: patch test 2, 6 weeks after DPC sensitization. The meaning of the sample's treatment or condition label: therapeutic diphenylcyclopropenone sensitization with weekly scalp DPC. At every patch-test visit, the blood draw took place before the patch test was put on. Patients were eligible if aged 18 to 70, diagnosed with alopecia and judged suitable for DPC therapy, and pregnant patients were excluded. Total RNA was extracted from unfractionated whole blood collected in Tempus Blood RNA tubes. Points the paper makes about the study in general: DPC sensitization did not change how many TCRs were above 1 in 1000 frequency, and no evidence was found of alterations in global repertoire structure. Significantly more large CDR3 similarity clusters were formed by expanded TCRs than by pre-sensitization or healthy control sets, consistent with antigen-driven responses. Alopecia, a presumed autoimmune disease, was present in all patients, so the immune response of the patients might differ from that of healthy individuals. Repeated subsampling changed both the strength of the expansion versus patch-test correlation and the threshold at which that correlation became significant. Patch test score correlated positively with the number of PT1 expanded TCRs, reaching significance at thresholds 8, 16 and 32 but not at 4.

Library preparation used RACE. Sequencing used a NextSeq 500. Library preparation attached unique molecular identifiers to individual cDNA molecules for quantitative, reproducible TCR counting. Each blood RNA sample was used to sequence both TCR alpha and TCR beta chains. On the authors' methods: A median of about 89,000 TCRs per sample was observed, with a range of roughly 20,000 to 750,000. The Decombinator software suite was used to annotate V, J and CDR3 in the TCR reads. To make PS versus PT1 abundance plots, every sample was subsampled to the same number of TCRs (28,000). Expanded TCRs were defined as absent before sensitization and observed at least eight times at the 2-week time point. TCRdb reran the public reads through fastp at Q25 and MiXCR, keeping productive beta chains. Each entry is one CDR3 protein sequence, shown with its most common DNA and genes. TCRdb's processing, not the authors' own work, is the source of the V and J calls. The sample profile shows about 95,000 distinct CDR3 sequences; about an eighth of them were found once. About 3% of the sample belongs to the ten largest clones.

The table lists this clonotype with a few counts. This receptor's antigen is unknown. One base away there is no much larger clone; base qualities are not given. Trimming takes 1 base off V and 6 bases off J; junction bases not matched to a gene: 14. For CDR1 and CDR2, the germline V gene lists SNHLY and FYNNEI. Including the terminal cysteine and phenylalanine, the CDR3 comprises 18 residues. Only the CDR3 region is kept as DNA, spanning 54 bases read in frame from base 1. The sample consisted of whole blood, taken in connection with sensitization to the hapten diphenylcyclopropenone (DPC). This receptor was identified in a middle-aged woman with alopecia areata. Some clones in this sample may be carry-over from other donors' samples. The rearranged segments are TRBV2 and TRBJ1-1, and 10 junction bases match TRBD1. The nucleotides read TGTGCCAGCAGTGAAGAAGGAGGCCGACAGGGGGCCGGAGCTGAAGCTTTCTTT. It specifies CASSEEGGRQGAGAEAFF.